One and the same sample provided the 9 T cell receptor beta chains below, sequenced in a study of neurological immune-mediated disorders. TCRdb re-called the 5' RACE reads with MiXCR, one entry per CDR3 protein. The data show roughly 80,000 distinct CDR3 sequences, around a tenth seen once. Sequencing was carried out using PBMCs. These receptors all stem from a man aged 40-49 years in good health.

The chain recombines TRBV19 with TRBJ2-7, with TRBD1 matching over 7 bases. Germline V lookup: CDR1 LNHDA, CDR2 SQIVND (reference sequence). Unmatched junction bases numbered 3, after V lost 1 base and J lost 3 bases. The CDR3 sequence is 14 residues long. This CDR3 reads CASSIAQGSYEQYF. The CDR3 bases are TGTGCCAGTAGTATAGCACAGGGGAGCTACGAGCAGTACTTC.

V usage is TRBV5-1 and J usage is TRBJ2-1, with D unclear. Trimming cost V 9 bases and J 5 bases, with 15 bases left between them. The CDR3 covers 13 residues. The germline CDR1 and CDR2 sequences are SGHRS and YFSETQ. CDR3 in DNA: TGCGCCACCTCCCCGGACGTAAACAATGAGCAGTTCTTC. It codes for CATSPDVNNEQFF.

This clonotype showed up many times. The J gene is TRBJ1-2, the V gene TRBV20-1; 8 positions match TRBD1. With 8 bases clipped from V and 2 bases from J, the junction kept 10 bases outside the gene matches. This CDR3 contains 14 residues. CDR1 and CDR2 (germline): DFQATT, SNEGSKA (reference sequence). CDR3 nucleotide sequence: TGCAGTACCTTGACAGGGGACCTCAACTATGGCTACACCTTC. Translation: CSTLTGDLNYGYTF.

This clonotype was picked up many times. The chain recombines TRBV20-1 with TRBJ2-5, with 9 bases aligning to TRBD2. This CDR3 spans 15 amino acids. V was clipped by 2 bases and J by 5 bases; unmatched bases: 9. Germline V lookup: CDR1 DFQATT, CDR2 SNEGSKA (reference sequence). CDR3 DNA sequence: TGCAGTGCTAGACTAGCGGGGTTAGGCCGGGAGACCCAGTACTTC. Translation gives CSARLAGLGRETQYF.

This clonotype came up many times. J is TRBJ1-2 and V is TRBV12-3 or TRBV12-4, with TRBD1 matching over 9 bases. The CDR3 runs to 15 residues. After removal of 5 bases from V and 4 bases from J, the junction contained 8 bases not matched to a gene. The CDR3 here is CASSPTGTGLYGYTF. The CDR3 DNA follows: TGTGCCAGCAGTCCGACCGGGACAGGGCTCTATGGCTACACCTTC.

The sample holds many counts of this clonotype. The V and J genes are TRBV6-2 or TRBV6-3 and TRBJ2-3; D is perhaps TRBD2 (6 bases). Germline assignment: CDR1 MNHEY and CDR2 SVGEGT. The ends were cut back, 2 bases at V and 3 bases at J, with 9 bases in the middle. The CDR3 is 14 amino acids. This CDR3 is CASSYGDSTDTQYF. CDR3 in DNA: TGTGCCAGCAGTTACGGGGACTCGACAGATACGCAGTATTTT.

This clonotype occurred many times. The chain employs TRBV7-2 and TRBJ2-1, with TRBD2 identical over 13 bases. The CDR3 extends over 18 amino acids. V lost 3 bases, J lost 4 bases, and 9 bases stayed unmatched. The V gene's germline CDR1 is SGHTA and CDR2 FQGNSA. The CDR3: CASSLTGTSGVLYNEQFF. CDR3 bases: TGTGCCAGCAGCTTGACCGGGACTAGCGGGGTCCTTTACAATGAGCAGTTCTTC.

This clonotype came up a few times. The gene calls are TRBV27 and TRBJ2-2, with D perhaps TRBD1 (6 bases). The CDR3 sequence is 12 residues long. Looked up from germline, CDR1 is MNHEY and CDR2 is SMNVEV (reference sequence). The ends were cut back, 7 bases at V and 5 bases at J, with 8 bases in the middle. CDR3: CASTGVTGELFF. The CDR3 region has the DNA TGTGCCAGCACAGGGGTGACCGGGGAGCTGTTTTTT.

This clonotype was observed many times. V is TRBV7-6 and J is TRBJ2-3; 8 nucleotides match TRBD2. The J segment lost 5 bases and the V segment lost 0 bases, leaving 4 bases of the junction unmatched. In germline, CDR1 is SGHVS, CDR2 FNYEAQ. The CDR3 sequence is 15 residues long. The CDR3 spells CASSLASGGEDTQYF. DNA of the CDR3: TGTGCCAGCAGCTTAGCTTCGGGAGGGGAAGATACGCAGTATTTT.